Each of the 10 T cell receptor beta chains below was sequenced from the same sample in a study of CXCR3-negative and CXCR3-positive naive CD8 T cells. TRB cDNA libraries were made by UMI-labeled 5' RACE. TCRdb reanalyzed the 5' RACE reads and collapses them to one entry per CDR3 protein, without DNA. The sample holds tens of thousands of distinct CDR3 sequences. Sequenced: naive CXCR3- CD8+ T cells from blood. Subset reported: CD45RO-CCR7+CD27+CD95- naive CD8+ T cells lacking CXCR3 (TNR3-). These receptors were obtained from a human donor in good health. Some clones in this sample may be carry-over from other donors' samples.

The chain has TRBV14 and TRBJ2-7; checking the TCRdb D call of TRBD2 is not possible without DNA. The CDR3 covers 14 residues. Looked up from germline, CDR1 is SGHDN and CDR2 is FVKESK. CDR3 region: CASSPGAGTYEQYF.

The CDR3 sequence: CSVTPGGGELFF. The V call is TRBV29-1, the J call TRBJ2-2; TCRdb designates TRBD1, a call that cannot be tested without DNA. Germline CDR1 and CDR2: SQVTM and ANQGSEA. The CDR3 sequence is 12 residues long.

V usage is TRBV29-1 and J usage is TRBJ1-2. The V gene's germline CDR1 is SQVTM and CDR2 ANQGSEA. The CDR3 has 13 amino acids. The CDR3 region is CSVDSPANYGYTF. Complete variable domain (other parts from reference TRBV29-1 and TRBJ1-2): SAVISQKPSRDICQRGTSLTIQCQVDSQVTMMFWYRQQPGQSLTLIATANQGSEATYESGFVIDKFPISRPNLTFSTLTVSNMSPEDSSIYLCSVDSPANYGYTFGSGTRLTVV.

This CDR3 is CASSFRPSSYNEQFF. The rearrangement links TRBV28 to TRBJ2-1. CDR1 MDHEN and CDR2 SYDVKM come from the germline V gene. CDR3 size: 15 residues.

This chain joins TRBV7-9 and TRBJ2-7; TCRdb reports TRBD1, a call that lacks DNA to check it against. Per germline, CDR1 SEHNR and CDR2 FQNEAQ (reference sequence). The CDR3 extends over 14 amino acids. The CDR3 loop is CASSLGRGAYEQYF.

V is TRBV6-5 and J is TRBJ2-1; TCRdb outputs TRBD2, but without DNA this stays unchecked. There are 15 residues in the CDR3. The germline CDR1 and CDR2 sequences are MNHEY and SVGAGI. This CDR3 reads CASSYDQGRRNEQFF.

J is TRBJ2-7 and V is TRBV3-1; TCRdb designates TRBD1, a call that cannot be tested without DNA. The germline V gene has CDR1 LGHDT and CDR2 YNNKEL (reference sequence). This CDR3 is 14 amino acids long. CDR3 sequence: CASSQGQKNYEQYF.

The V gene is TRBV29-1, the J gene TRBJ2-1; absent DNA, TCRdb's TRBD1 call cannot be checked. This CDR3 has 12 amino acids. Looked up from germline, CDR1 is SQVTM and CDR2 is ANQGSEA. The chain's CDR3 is CSVDPPERIEFF.

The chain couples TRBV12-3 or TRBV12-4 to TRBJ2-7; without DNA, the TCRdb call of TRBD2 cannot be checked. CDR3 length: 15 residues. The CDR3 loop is CASSLDRGRGYEQYF.

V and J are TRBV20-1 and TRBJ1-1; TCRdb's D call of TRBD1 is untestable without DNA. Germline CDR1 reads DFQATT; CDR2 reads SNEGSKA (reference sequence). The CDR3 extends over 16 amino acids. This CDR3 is CSARDYGGGPNTEAFF.